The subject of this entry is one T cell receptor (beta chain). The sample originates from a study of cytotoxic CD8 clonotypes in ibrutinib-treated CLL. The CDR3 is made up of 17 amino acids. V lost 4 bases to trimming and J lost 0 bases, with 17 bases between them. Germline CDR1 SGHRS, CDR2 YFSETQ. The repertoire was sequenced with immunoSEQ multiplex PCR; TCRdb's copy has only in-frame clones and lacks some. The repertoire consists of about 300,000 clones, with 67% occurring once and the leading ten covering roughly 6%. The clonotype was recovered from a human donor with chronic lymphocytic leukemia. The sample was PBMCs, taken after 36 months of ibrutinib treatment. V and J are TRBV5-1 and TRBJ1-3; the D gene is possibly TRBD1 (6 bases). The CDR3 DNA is TGCGCCAGCAGCCTACTTCCGGACAGCCTCTCTGGAAACACCATATATTTT. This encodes CASSLLPDSLSGNTIYF.